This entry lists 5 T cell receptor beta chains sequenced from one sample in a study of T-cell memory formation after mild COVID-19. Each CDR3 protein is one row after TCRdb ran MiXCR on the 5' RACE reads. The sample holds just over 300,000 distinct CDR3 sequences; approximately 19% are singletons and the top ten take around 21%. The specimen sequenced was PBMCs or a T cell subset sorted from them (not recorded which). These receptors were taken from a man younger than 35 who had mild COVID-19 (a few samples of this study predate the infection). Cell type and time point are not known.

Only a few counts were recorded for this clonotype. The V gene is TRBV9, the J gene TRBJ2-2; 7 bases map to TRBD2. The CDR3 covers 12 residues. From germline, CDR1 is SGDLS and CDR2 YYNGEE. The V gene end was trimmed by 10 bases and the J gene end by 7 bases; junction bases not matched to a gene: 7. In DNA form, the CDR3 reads TGTGCCTCCGGGGGGTATGACGGGGAGCTGTTTTTT. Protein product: CASGGYDGELFF.

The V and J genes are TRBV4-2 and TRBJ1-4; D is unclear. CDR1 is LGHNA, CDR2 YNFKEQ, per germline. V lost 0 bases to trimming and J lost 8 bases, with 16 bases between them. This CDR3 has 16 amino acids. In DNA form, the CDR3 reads TGTGCCAGCAGCCAAGATCTGAGACGGAGTGAAGAAAAACTGTTTTTT. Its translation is CASSQDLRRSEEKLFF.

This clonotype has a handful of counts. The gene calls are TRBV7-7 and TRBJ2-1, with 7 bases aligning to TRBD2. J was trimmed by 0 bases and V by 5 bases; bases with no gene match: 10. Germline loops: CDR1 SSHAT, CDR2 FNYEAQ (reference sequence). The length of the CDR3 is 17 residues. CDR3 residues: CASSLFSGQSSYNEQFF. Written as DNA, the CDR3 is TGTGCCAGCAGCCTATTTAGCGGGCAGAGCTCCTACAATGAGCAGTTCTTC.

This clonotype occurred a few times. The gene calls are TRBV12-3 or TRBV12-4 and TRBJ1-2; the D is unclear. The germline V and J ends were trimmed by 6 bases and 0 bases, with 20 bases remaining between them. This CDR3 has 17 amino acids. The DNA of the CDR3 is TGTGCCAGCAGCACAAGGTCCGGGGTTGAAGCTAACTATGGCTACACCTTC. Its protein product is CASSTRSGVEANYGYTF.

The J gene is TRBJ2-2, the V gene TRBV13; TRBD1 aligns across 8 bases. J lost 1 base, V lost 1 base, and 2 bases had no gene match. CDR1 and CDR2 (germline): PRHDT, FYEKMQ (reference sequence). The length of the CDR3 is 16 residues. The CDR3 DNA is TGTGCCAGCAGCTTAGCGGACAGGGTGAACACCGGGGAGCTGTTTTTT. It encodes CASSLADRVNTGELFF.